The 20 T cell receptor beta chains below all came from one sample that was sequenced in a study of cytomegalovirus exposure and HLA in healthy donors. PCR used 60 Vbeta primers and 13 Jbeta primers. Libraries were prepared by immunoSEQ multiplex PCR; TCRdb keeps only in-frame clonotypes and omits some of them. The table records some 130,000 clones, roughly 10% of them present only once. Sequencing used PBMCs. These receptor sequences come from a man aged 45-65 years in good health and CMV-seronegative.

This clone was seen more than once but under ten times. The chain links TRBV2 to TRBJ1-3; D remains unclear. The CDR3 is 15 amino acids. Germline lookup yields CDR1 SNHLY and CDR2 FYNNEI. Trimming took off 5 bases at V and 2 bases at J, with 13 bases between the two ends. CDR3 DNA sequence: TGTGCCAGCAGTAGTATGAGCGGGGCTGGAAACACCATATATTTT. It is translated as CASSSMSGAGNTIYF.

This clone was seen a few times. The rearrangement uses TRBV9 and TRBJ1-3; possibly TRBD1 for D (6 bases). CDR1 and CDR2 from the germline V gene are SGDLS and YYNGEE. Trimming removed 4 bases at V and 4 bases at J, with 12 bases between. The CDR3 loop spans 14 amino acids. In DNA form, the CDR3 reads TGTGCCAGCAGCCCAAGGACAGCGGGAAACACCATATATTTT. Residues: CASSPRTAGNTIYF.

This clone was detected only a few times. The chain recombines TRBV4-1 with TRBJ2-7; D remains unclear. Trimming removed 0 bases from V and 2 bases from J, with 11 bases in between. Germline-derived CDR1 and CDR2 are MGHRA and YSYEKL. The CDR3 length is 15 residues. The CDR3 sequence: CASSQDRQAPYEQYF. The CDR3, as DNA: TGCGCCAGCAGCCAAGATCGGCAGGCCCCCTACGAGCAGTACTTC.

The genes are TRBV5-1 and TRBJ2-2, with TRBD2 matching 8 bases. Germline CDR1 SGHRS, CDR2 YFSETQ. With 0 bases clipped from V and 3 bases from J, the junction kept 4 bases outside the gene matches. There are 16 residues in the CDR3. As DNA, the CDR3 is TGCGCCAGCAGCTTGGGGGTAGCGGGGTACACCGGGGAGCTGTTTTTT. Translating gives CASSLGVAGYTGELFF.

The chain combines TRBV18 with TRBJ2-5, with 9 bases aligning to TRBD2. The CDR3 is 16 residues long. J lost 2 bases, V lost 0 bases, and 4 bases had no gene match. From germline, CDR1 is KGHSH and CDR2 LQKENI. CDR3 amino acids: CASSPPQRGVQETQYF. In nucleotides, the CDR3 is TGTGCCAGCTCACCACCCCAGCGGGGGGTTCAAGAGACCCAGTACTTC.

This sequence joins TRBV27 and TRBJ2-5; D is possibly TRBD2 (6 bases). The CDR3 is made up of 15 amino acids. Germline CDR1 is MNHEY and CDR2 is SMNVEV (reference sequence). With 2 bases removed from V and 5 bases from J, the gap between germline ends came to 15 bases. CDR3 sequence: CASSLGGQAMETQYF. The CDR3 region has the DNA TGTGCCAGCAGTTTAGGAGGGCAGGCGATGGAGACCCAGTACTTC.

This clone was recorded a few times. The CDR3 is CASNGGQGAQETQYF. For the CDR3, the DNA is TGTGCCAGTAATGGCGGCCAGGGGGCACAAGAGACCCAGTACTTC. The rearrangement uses TRBV19 and TRBJ2-5; 8 nucleotides line up with TRBD1. V lost 7 bases, J lost 2 bases, and 9 bases stayed unmatched. The germline CDR1 and CDR2 sequences are LNHDA and SQIVND (reference sequence). CDR3 length equals 15 residues. The full variable domain, with the rest looked up from reference TRBV19 and TRBJ2-5, is DGGITQSPKYLFRKEGQNVTLSCEQNLNHDAMYWYRQDPGQGLRLIYYSQIVNDFQKGDIAEGYSVSREKKESFPLTVTSAQKNPTAFYLCASNGGQGAQETQYFGPGTRLLVL.

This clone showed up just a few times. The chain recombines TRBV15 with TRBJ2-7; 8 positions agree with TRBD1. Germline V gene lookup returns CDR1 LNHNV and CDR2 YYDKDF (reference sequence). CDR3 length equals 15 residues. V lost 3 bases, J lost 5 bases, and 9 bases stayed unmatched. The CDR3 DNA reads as TGTGCCACCAGCAGGAGGAGAACGACAGGGGACGAGCAGTACTTC. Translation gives CATSRRRTTGDEQYF.

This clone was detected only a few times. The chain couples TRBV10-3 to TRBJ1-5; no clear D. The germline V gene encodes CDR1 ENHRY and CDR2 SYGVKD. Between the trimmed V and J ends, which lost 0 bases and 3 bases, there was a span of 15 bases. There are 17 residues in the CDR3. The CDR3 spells CAISESIVSQPNQPQHF. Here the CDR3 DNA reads TGTGCCATCAGTGAGTCGATTGTATCACAGCCCAATCAGCCCCAGCATTTT.

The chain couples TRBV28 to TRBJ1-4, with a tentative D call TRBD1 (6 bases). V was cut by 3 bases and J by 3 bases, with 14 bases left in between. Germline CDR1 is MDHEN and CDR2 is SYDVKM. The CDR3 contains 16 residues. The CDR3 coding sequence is TGTGCCAGCAGTTTCCATACAGGGATTCCTAATGAAAAACTGTTTTTT. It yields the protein CASSFHTGIPNEKLFF.

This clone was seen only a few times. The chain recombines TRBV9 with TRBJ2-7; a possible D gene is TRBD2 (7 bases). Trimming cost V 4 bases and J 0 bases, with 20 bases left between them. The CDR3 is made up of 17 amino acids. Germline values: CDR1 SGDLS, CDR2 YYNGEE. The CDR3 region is CASSPAGRGGASYEQYF. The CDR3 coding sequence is TGTGCCAGCAGCCCGGCTGGGAGGGGGGGCGCCTCCTACGAGCAGTACTTC.

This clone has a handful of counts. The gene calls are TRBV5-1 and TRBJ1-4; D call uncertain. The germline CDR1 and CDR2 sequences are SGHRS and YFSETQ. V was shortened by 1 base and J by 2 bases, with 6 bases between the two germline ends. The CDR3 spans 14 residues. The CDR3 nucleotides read TGCGCCAGCAGCTTGACGGGGACTAATGAAAAACTGTTTTTT. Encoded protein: CASSLTGTNEKLFF.

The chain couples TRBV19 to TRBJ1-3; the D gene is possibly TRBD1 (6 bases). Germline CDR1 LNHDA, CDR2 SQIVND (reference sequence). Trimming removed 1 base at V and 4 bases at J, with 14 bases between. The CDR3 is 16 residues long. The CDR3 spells CASSIGGTGSGNTIYF. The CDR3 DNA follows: TGTGCCAGTAGTATAGGAGGCACAGGGTCCGGAAACACCATATATTTT.

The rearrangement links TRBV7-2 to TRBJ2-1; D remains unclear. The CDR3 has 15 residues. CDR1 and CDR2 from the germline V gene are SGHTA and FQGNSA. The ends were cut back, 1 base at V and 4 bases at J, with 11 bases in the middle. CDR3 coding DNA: TGTGCCAGCAGCTTAGTTGATAGCCTTTACAATGAGCAGTTCTTC. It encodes CASSLVDSLYNEQFF.

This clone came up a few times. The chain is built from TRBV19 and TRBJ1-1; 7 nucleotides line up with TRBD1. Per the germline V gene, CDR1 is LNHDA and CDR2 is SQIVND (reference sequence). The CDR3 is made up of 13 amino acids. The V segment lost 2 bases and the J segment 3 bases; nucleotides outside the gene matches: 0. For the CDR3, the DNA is TGTGCCAGTAGTATACAGGGGGACACTGAAGCTTTCTTT. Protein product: CASSIQGDTEAFF.

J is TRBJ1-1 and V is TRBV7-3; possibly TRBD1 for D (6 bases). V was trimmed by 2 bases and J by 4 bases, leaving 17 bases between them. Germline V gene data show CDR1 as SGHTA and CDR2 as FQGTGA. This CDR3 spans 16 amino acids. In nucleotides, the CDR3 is TGTGCCAGCAGCTTACTGGTCCAGGGAGGGGGCACTGAAGCTTTCTTT. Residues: CASSLLVQGGGTEAFF.

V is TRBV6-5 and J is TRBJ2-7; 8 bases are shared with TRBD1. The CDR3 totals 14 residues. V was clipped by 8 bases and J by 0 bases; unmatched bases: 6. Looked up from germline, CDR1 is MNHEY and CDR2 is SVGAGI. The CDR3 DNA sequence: TGTGCCAGCGGCCGGGACAGGAGCTCCTACGAGCAGTACTTC. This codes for CASGRDRSSYEQYF.

CDR3 region: CASSFGSGGRTEAFF. As DNA, the CDR3 is TGTGCCAGCAGTTTTGGCTCCGGGGGAAGGACTGAAGCTTTCTTT. The J gene is TRBJ1-1, the V gene TRBV7-9; TRBD1 is a possible D gene (5 bases). Germline V lookup: CDR1 SEHNR, CDR2 FQNEAQ (reference sequence). V was pared by 6 bases and J by 5 bases, with 19 bases between. This CDR3 region has 15 residues.

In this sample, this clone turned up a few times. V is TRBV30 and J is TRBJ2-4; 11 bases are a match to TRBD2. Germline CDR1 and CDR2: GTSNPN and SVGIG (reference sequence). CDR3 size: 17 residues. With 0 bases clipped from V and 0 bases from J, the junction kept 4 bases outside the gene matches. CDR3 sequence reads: CAWSVLSGGEAKNIQYF. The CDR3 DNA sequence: TGTGCCTGGAGTGTCCTTAGCGGGGGGGAAGCCAAAAACATTCAGTACTTC.

In DNA, the CDR3 is TGTGCCAGTAGTACTAGACAGGGTACCTACGAGCAGTACTTC. Translating gives CASSTRQGTYEQYF. The rearrangement links TRBV19 to TRBJ2-7; 7 nucleotides line up with TRBD1. Germline V lookup: CDR1 LNHDA, CDR2 SQIVND (reference sequence). V was clipped by 4 bases and J by 2 bases; unmatched bases: 5. The length of the CDR3 is 14 residues. The whole variable domain, remainder taken from reference TRBV19 and TRBJ2-7, is DGGITQSPKYLFRKEGQNVTLSCEQNLNHDAMYWYRQDPGQGLRLIYYSQIVNDFQKGDIAEGYSVSREKKESFPLTVTSAQKNPTAFYLCASSTRQGTYEQYFGPGTRLTVT.